This TCR beta chain was retrieved from a study of blood T cell repertoires in COVID-19. Authors' processing steps: Estimated nucleated cell counts came from reference gene primer amplification. Some clones are missing from TCRdb's copy, which holds only in-frame ones; the method was immunoSEQ multiplex PCR. The V and J calls and clone size are taken from that table; D and trimming were inferred from the DNA. The table lists under 80,000 clones, 70% to 90% of them singletons. The V gene end was trimmed by 4 bases and the J gene end by 1 base; junction bases not matched to a gene: 4. CDR3 size: 15 residues. Germline V gives CDR1 LGHNA, CDR2 YNFKEQ.

The specimen was peripheral blood. This receptor was identified in a woman of 80 years or more with active COVID-19. The J gene is TRBJ2-5, the V gene TRBV4-2; TRBD1 matches at 9 bases. CDR3 amino acids: CASSRATGGQETQYF. The DNA of the CDR3 is TGTGCCAGCAGCCGGGCGACAGGGGGCCAAGAGACCCAGTACTTC.